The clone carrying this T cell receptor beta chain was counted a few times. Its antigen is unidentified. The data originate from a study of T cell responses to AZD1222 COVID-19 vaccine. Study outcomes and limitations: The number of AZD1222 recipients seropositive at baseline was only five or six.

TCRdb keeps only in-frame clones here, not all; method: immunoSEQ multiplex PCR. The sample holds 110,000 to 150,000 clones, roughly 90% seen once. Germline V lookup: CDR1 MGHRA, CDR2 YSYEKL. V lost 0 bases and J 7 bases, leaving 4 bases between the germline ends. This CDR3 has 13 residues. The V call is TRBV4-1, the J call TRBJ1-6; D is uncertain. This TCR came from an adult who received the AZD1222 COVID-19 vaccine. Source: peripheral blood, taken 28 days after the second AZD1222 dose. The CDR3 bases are TGCGCCAGCAGCCAAGAACGAAATTCACCCCTCCACTTT. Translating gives CASSQERNSPLHF.